A single sample is the source of the 8 T cell receptor beta chains below, sequenced in a study of blood T cells in healthy people across ages. The second PCR ran about 6 to 12 cycles with a sample-barcoded 5' primer and J-beta primers. TCRdb itself ran the 5' RACE reads through MiXCR, one entry per CDR3 protein. Found here are 660,000 or so distinct CDR3 sequences, about 53% of them singletons; the top ten hold 30% to 40%. Sequenced: blood. The receptors here all came from a man in his 60s in good health.

This clonotype was counted between two and nine times. This chain uses TRBV6-1 with TRBJ1-6; D may be TRBD1 (6 bases). This CDR3 has 14 amino acids. Germline lookup yields CDR1 MNHNS and CDR2 SASEGT. The V gene lost 11 bases and the J gene lost 6 bases, with 17 bases spanning the gap. CDR3 bases: TGTGCCTGTACAAGGGACAACCCTAATTCACCCCTCCACTTT. Its protein is CACTRDNPNSPLHF.

The V gene is TRBV24-1, the J gene TRBJ2-5; no clear D. With 5 bases removed from V and 2 bases from J, the gap between germline ends came to 8 bases. Germline loops: CDR1 KGHDR, CDR2 SFDVKD. The CDR3 is 13 residues long. This chain's CDR3 is CATSGAAQETQYF. In DNA, the CDR3 is TGTGCCACCAGTGGGGCAGCACAAGAGACCCAGTACTTC.

The CDR3 reads CASSLARGGYTF. In nucleotides, the CDR3 is TGTGCCAGCAGTTTAGCCCGGGGTGGCTACACCTTC. The rearrangement links TRBV28 to TRBJ1-2; D gene uncertain. From germline, CDR1 is MDHEN and CDR2 SYDVKM. The germline V and J ends were trimmed by 2 bases and 7 bases, with 8 bases remaining between them. The CDR3 is 12 amino acids.

The chain employs TRBV2 and TRBJ1-1; weak D call: TRBD1 (5 bases). V dropped 1 base and J dropped 11 bases, with 17 bases sitting between them. The CDR3 consists of 14 residues. From germline, CDR1 is SNHLY and CDR2 FYNNEI. For the CDR3, the DNA is TGTGCCAGCAGTGAAGAAGGCGGAAGGGGAGCGGCTTTCTTT. As protein: CASSEEGGRGAAFF.

The chain employs TRBV14 and TRBJ2-3, with D tentatively TRBD2 (5 bases). Trimming took off 1 base at V and 0 bases at J, with 8 bases between the two ends. The CDR3 consists of 15 residues. Germline CDR1 reads SGHDN; CDR2 reads FVKESK. The DNA for the CDR3 is TGTGCCAGCAGCCAAGGGGAGATTAGCACAGATACGCAGTATTTT. It yields the protein CASSQGEISTDTQYF.

This clonotype was seen a few times. The V and J genes are TRBV12-3 or TRBV12-4 and TRBJ2-7, with D tentatively TRBD1 (5 bases). The V gene lost 4 bases and the J gene lost 5 bases, with 15 bases spanning the gap. This CDR3 has 14 amino acids. CDR3 loop: CASSSPPRQNEQYF. The DNA of the CDR3 is TGTGCCAGCAGTTCCCCCCCGAGACAGAACGAGCAGTACTTC.

This clonotype came up a few times. The chain couples TRBV20-1 to TRBJ1-6; 8 nucleotides match TRBD1. This CDR3 has 14 residues. The junction had 5 bases not matched to a gene; V was cut back by 4 bases and J by 6 bases. Per germline, CDR1 DFQATT and CDR2 SNEGSKA (reference sequence). Written as DNA, the CDR3 is TGCAGTGCTAAGGACAGGGAAGCTAATTCACCCCTCCACTTT. The encoded protein is CSAKDREANSPLHF.

This clonotype appeared a single time. This sequence joins TRBV12-3 or TRBV12-4 and TRBJ2-5; weak D call: TRBD1 (6 bases). CDR3 size: 13 residues. V lost 5 bases to trimming and J lost 6 bases, with 13 bases between them. This CDR3 is CASSQDSLKTQYF. The CDR3 nucleotides read TGTGCCAGCAGTCAGGACAGTTTAAAGACCCAGTACTTC.